This is a list of T cell receptor beta chains from one sample in a study of STAT5B mutations in CD4+ large granular lymphocyte leukemia. Clones were read by immunoSEQ multiplex PCR, and TCRdb kept only the in-frame ones, dropping some. The table records about 35,000 clones, about four fifths of them present only once. Sequences were obtained from CD4+ T cells from blood buffy coats. These receptors came from a human donor in good health. CDR3s include the opening cysteine and the closing phenylalanine or tryptophan. A D gene is named only where the DNA matches it firmly. Clone size, where shown, is once, few, many, or a class for clones that have expanded.

TRBD2	TRBJ2-7	once	TRBV10-2	CASSESTSGSESTRDEQYF	TGCGCCAGCAGTGAGTCGACTAGCGGGAGTGAAAGTACCCGAGACGAGCAGTACTTC
NA	TRBJ1-5	few	TRBV6-1	CASSEDTGTQHF	TGTGCCAGCAGTGAGGACACAGGAACCCAGCATTTT
NA	TRBJ2-1	once	TRBV2	CASSEVGGGRGYNEQFF	TGTGCCAGCAGTGAAGTTGGGGGGGGCAGGGGCTACAATGAGCAGTTCTTC
NA	TRBJ1-1	NA	TRBV6-1	CASSERLDTEAFF	TGTGCCAGCAGTGAAAGGCTGGACACTGAAGCTTTCTTT
NA	TRBJ1-4	NA	TRBV10-1	CASSAGEKLFF	TGCGCCAGCAGTGCGGGAGAAAAACTGTTTTTT
TRBD2	TRBJ2-1	NA	TRBV18	CASSIDGGASYNEQFF	TGTGCCAGCTCGATCGACGGGGGGGCCTCTTACAATGAGCAGTTCTTC
NA	TRBJ1-3	NA	TRBV30	CAWRLETNTIYF	TGTGCCTGGAGATTAGAGACGAACACCATATATTTT
NA	TRBJ1-5	once	TRBV6-5	CASGNQPQHF	TGTGCCAGCGGTAATCAGCCCCAGCATTTT
NA	TRBJ2-7	NA	TRBV25-1	CASSEAAAYEQYF	TGTGCCAGCAGTGAAGCTGCGGCCTACGAGCAGTACTTC
NA	TRBJ2-1	NA	TRBV27	CASSKTGTEQFF	TGTGCCAGCAGTAAAACAGGGACTGAGCAGTTCTTC
NA	TRBJ1-4	NA	TRBV5-5	CASSPGATGIATNEKLFF	TGTGCCAGCAGCCCGGGGGCTACAGGGATTGCAACTAATGAAAAACTGTTTTTT
TRBD1	TRBJ2-7	once	TRBV11-2	CASSRTDRAYEQYF	TGTGCCAGCAGCAGAACCGACAGGGCCTACGAGCAGTACTTC
TRBD2	TRBJ2-7	few	TRBV5-6	CASSAAPSGAYEQYF	TGTGCCAGCAGCGCAGCTCCTAGCGGCGCCTACGAGCAGTACTTC
TRBD1	TRBJ2-7	NA	TRBV6-1	CASSEAAGTVSYEQYF	TGTGCCAGCAGTGAAGCGGCCGGGACAGTCTCATACGAGCAGTACTTC
NA	TRBJ2-4	NA	TRBV19	CASSIEVSNKNIQYF	TGTGCCAGTAGTATAGAAGTTTCGAACAAAAACATTCAGTACTTC
TRBD2	TRBJ2-1	NA	TRBV25-1	CASSSPGGTSSYNEQFF	TGTGCCAGCAGTTCCCCAGGCGGGACTAGCTCCTACAATGAGCAGTTCTTC
NA	TRBJ2-7	NA	TRBV27	CASSWAIGTGAYEQYF	TGTGCCAGCAGTTGGGCGATCGGGACGGGGGCCTACGAGCAGTACTTC
TRBD2	TRBJ2-2	NA	TRBV5-1	CASSLELAKDTGELFF	TGCGCCAGCAGCTTGGAACTAGCGAAGGACACCGGGGAGCTGTTTTTT
NA	TRBJ1-2	NA	TRBV19	CASREKRGGYGYTF	TGTGCCAGTCGCGAAAAAAGAGGGGGCTATGGCTACACCTTC
NA	TRBJ1-1	few	TRBV6-1	CASGLGNTEAFF	TGTGCCAGCGGTCTTGGGAACACTGAAGCTTTCTTT
NA	TRBJ2-1	once	TRBV4-2	CASSQEHGDYNEQFF	TGTGCCAGCAGCCAAGAGCACGGGGATTACAATGAGCAGTTCTTC
NA	TRBJ2-3	NA	TRBV5-1	CASSSHNTDTQYF	TGCGCCAGCAGCTCCCATAACACAGATACGCAGTATTTT
NA	TRBJ2-2	NA	TRBV2	CASTRLVSGTGELFF	TGTGCCAGCACCCGACTAGTCTCGGGCACCGGGGAGCTGTTTTTT
NA	TRBJ1-1	NA	TRBV10-2	CASKPGLGPPEAFF	TGCGCCAGCAAGCCGGGCCTTGGGCCTCCTGAAGCTTTCTTT
TRBD2	TRBJ2-1	NA	TRBV27	CASVPGLARTSSYNEQFF	TGTGCTAGCGTACCGGGACTAGCGAGAACTAGCTCCTACAATGAGCAGTTCTTC
NA	TRBJ1-1	NA	TRBV30	CAWTLNTEAFF	TGTGCCTGGACGCTGAACACTGAAGCTTTCTTT
NA	TRBJ2-7	NA	TRBV6-5	CASRHEGYYEQYF	TGTGCCAGCCGCCATGAGGGATACTACGAGCAGTACTTC
NA	TRBJ1-5	NA	TRBV6-1	CASSERAGNQPQHF	TGTGCCAGCAGTGAACGGGCAGGGAATCAGCCCCAGCATTTT
NA	TRBJ1-4	NA	TRBV12-5	CASGLTREKLFF	TGTGCTAGTGGTTTGACGCGGGAAAAACTGTTTTTT
NA	TRBJ2-7	NA	TRBV19	CASSNGVMGTYEQYF	TGTGCCAGTAGTAATGGGGTGATGGGCACCTACGAGCAGTACTTC
TRBD1	TRBJ2-1	NA	TRBV18	CASSGTGRNEQFF	TGTGCCAGCTCCGGGACAGGGAGGAATGAGCAGTTCTTC
TRBD1	TRBJ1-1	NA	TRBV30	CAWRDRDRGGTEAFF	TGTGCCTGGAGGGACCGGGACAGGGGGGGGACTGAAGCTTTCTTT
NA	TRBJ2-7	NA	TRBV6-6	CASSASGPYEQYF	TGTGCCAGCAGTGCGTCCGGCCCCTACGAGCAGTACTTC
NA	TRBJ2-7	NA	TRBV19	CASSRSTLGEQYF	TGTGCCAGTAGTCGGTCCACTCTAGGCGAGCAGTACTTC
NA	TRBJ1-3	NA	TRBV29-1	CSAGQSPSGNTIYF	TGCAGCGCCGGACAGTCCCCCTCTGGAAACACCATATATTTT
NA	TRBJ2-3	NA	TRBV7-9	CASSLSQTDTQYF	TGTGCCAGCAGCTTAAGCCAAACAGATACGCAGTATTTT
TRBD1	TRBJ1-4	NA	TRBV7-9	CASSFGQAQGEKLFF	TGTGCCAGCAGCTTCGGACAGGCCCAAGGGGAAAAACTGTTTTTT